This is a list of T cell receptor beta chains from one sample in a study of T cell repertoires in cytomegalovirus infection. TCRdb itself ran the reads through MiXCR, one entry per CDR3 protein. Of approximately 500,000 distinct CDR3 sequences in the sample, roughly a third were seen once. For these receptors, no antigen is known. This material consisted of cultured PBMCs, taken from culture after CMV antigen stimulation. These receptors were obtained from a human donor in good health (CMV status not recorded). Some clones in this sample may be carry-over from other donors' samples. Both conserved end residues are part of each CDR3. Each record gives: D gene, clone size, V gene, J gene, CDR3 protein, CDR3 DNA. The D gene is left open where the match is weak. For some rows the clone size is stated as once, few or many, or as a class when expanded; others skip it.

>TRBD2|NA|TRBV23-1|TRBJ2-1
CASSQSFKSRDRSTSGRFLVVVF
TGCGCCAGCAGTCAATCGTTCAAGTCCCGGGACAGATCGACTAGCGGGAGGTTCCTGGTCGTGGTCTTC
>TRBD2|few|TRBV6-2/TRBV6-3|TRBJ2-3
CASSYSIGTTYPDGTDTQYF
TGTGCCAGCAGTTACAGTATCGGGACTACCTATCCGGATGGCACAGATACGCAGTATTTT
>NA|NA|TRBV7-9|TRBJ1-3
CASSAQTGAGNTIYF
TGTGCCAGCAGCGCCCAGACAGGAGCCGGAAACACCATATATTTT
>NA|few|TRBV6-2/TRBV6-3|TRBJ2-5
CASSYSWQSETQYF
TGTGCCAGCAGTTACAGCTGGCAGTCGGAGACCCAGTACTTC
>NA|many|TRBV12-3/TRBV12-4|TRBJ1-1
CASRRGEGTEAFF
TGTGCCAGCAGGAGAGGGGAGGGGACTGAAGCTTTCTTT
>NA|NA|TRBV7-3|TRBJ2-3
CASTAGSPDTQYF
TGTGCCAGCACCGCAGGGTCCCCAGATACGCAGTATTTT
>TRBD1|NA|TRBV7-2|TRBJ1-4
CASSSTGSGATNEKLFF
TGTGCCAGCAGCTCGACAGGGAGTGGGGCAACTAATGAAAAACTGTTTTTT
>TRBD1|NA|TRBV28|TRBJ2-2
CASSRTGRFGELFF
TGTGCCAGCAGTCGGACAGGTCGATTCGGGGAGCTGTTTTTT
>NA|NA|TRBV19|TRBJ1-2
CASSGLVGGYTF
TGTGCCAGTAGTGGGCTTGTCGGCGGCTACACCTTC
>NA|NA|TRBV10-3|TRBJ2-2
CAISESWGEGTGELFF
TGTGCCATCAGTGAGTCCTGGGGAGAGGGCACCGGGGAGCTGTTTTTT
>TRBD2|NA|TRBV27|TRBJ2-2
CASTASGHTGELFF
TGTGCCAGCACCGCTAGCGGCCACACCGGGGAGCTGTTTTTT
>TRBD1|NA|TRBV7-9|TRBJ2-7
CASSSRDRGPHEQYF
TGTGCCAGCAGCTCCCGGGACAGGGGGCCCCACGAGCAGTACTTC
>NA|NA|TRBV24-1|TRBJ2-5
CATSDTLGGWGTQYF
TGTGCCACCAGTGACACCTTGGGGGGTTGGGGGACCCAGTACTTC